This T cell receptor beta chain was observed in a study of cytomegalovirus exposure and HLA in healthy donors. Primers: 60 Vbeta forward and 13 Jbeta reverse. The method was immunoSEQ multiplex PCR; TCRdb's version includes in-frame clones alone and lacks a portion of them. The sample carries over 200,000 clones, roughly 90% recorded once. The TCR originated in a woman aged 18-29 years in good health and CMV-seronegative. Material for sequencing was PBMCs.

The CDR3 sequence: CAVPGQGSHSPLHF. The CDR3 DNA reads as TGTGCCGTCCCGGGACAGGGGAGTCATTCACCCCTCCACTTT. This sequence joins TRBV11-2 and TRBJ1-6; 10 bases fit TRBD1. This CDR3 spans 14 amino acids. The germline CDR1 and CDR2 sequences are SGHAT and FQNNGV. V lost 11 bases and J lost 8; bases outside the gene matches: 9.